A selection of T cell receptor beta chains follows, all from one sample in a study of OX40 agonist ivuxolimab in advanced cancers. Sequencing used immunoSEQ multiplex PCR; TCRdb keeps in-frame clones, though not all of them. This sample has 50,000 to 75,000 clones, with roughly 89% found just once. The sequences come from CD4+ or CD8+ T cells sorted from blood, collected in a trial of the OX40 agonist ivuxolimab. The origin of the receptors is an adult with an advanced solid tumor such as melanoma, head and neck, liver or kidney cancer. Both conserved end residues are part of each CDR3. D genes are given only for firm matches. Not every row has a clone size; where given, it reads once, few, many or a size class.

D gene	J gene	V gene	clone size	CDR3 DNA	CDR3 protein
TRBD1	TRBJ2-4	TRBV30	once	TGTGCCTGGACGAAACAGGGGGCTGGAAACATTCAGTACTTC	CAWTKQGAGNIQYF
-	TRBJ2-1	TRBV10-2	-	TGCGCCAGCAGTGAGTGGCAGGGCCACAATGAGCAGTTCTTC	CASSEWQGHNEQFF
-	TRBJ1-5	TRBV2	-	TGTGCCAGCAGTGAAGCGACCCCCGGGGTGGGTCAGCCCCAGCATTTT	CASSEATPGVGQPQHF
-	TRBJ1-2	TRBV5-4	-	TGTGCCAGCAGCCCAAGGACGGAGGGCTATGGCTACACCTTC	CASSPRTEGYGYTF
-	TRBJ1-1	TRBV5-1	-	TGCGCCAGCAGCTTTAATCCAGATCCGAGTTCCACTGAAGCTTTCTTT	CASSFNPDPSSTEAFF
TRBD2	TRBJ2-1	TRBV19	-	TGTGCCAGTAGTATCGGGGCGGGAGGCTCCAATGAGCAGTTCTTC	CASSIGAGGSNEQFF
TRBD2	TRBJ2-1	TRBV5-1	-	TGCGCCAGCAGCTTTGCGGGAGTTCCAGGGGAGCAGTTCTTC	CASSFAGVPGEQFF
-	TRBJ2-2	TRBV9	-	TGTGCCAGCAGCGTACGCGGCTTGAGCACCGGGGAGCTGTTTTTT	CASSVRGLSTGELFF
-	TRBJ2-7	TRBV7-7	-	TGTGCTAGCAGCTTCGGACAAGCCTACGAGCAGTACTTC	CASSFGQAYEQYF
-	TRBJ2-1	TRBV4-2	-	TGTGCCAGCAGCCAAGTGACAGATGCGTCATACAATGAGCAGTTCTTC	CASSQVTDASYNEQFF
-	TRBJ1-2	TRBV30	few	TGTGCCTGGAGTCCCATGATGGTGCCTGGGGCCGATGGCTACACCTTC	CAWSPMMVPGADGYTF
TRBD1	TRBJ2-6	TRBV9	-	TGTGCCAGCAGCGTAGATTTTAGGACAGGCAAAGGGGGTGGAACCGTCCTGACTTTC	CASSVDFRTGKGGGTVLTF
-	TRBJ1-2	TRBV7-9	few	TGTGCCAGCAGCTTAGCGTCTTTGGGCTATGGCTACACCTTC	CASSLASLGYGYTF
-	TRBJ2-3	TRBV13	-	TGTGCCAGCAGCTTTACAGATACGCAGTATTTT	CASSFTDTQYF
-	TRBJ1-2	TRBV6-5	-	TGTGCCAGCATGAGGGCAGCTGGAGGCTACACCTTC	CASMRAAGGYTF
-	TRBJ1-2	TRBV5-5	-	TGTGCCAGCAGCTCGTCCCCCTCAATTTCGCGGGGGAACTATGGCTACACCTTC	CASSSSPSISRGNYGYTF
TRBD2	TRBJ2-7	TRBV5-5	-	TGTGCCAGCAGCACCGGACTAGCGGCTAACTCCTACGAGCAGTACTTC	CASSTGLAANSYEQYF
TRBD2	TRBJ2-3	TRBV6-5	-	TGTGCCAGCAGTTACGATAGCGGGACCACAGATACGCAGTATTTT	CASSYDSGTTDTQYF
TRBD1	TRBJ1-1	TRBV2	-	TGTGCCAGCGGACAGGGCGGAGACACTGAAGCTTTCTTT	CASGQGGDTEAFF
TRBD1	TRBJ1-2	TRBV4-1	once	TGCGCCAGCAGCCAAGCCGGGACAGGGTCTAACTATGGCTACACCTTC	CASSQAGTGSNYGYTF
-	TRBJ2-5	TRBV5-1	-	TGCGCCAGCAATGTCAGGGGGGGCCAAGAGACCCAGTACTTC	CASNVRGGQETQYF
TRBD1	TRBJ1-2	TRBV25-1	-	TGTGCCAGCAGTGGACTGACAGGGGGTGGCTACACCTTC	CASSGLTGGGYTF
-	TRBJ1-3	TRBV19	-	TGTGCCAGTAGTCTCCACCCACCGTTTGCAAGGGGAGAGGAAAACACCATATATTTT	CASSLHPPFARGEENTIYF
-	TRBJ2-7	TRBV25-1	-	TGTGCCAGCAGTGAAATCATGGTCCGAGGCGAGCAGTACTTC	CASSEIMVRGEQYF
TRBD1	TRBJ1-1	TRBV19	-	TGTGCCAGTAGTATTAGACCGGGACAGGGGCGTTCGAACACTGAAGCTTTCTTT	CASSIRPGQGRSNTEAFF
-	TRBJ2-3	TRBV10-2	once	TGCGCCAGCAGTGAGCAGGGGCGCACAGATACGCAGTATTTT	CASSEQGRTDTQYF
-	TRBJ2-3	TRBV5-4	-	TGTGCCAGCAGCTTGGGGAGGGGCCCAGATACGCAGTATTTT	CASSLGRGPDTQYF
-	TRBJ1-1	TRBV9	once	TGTGCCAGCAGCGTAGCCGGGGGGGGTCCCCGGAACACTGAAGCTTTCTTT	CASSVAGGGPRNTEAFF
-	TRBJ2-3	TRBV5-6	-	TGTGCCAGCAGCTTGGGAACCCAGGGGGGGTTTGGCACAGATACGCAGTATTTT	CASSLGTQGGFGTDTQYF
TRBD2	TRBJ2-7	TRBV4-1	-	TGCGCCAGCAGCCTACTGATGGGAAGCGGGAGGATGCACTACGAGCAGTACTTC	CASSLLMGSGRMHYEQYF
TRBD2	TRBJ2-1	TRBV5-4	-	TGTGCCAGCAGCTTGGAAGCTAGCGGGAGTTACAATGAGCAGTTCTTC	CASSLEASGSYNEQFF
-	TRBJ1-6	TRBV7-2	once	TGTGCCAGCAGCTTAGATTCTGGGTGGAATTCACCCCTCCACTTT	CASSLDSGWNSPLHF
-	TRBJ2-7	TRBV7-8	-	TGTGCCAGCAGCTTAGCGGGCAGGGTACAGGGCGAGCAGTACTTC	CASSLAGRVQGEQYF
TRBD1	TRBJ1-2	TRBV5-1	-	TGCGCCAGCAGCTTGCAAGGGGACAGCTATGGCTACACCTTC	CASSLQGDSYGYTF
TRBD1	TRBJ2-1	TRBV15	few	TGTGCCACCAGCAGAGAAAGGACAGGGCGGAATGAGCAGTTCTTC	CATSRERTGRNEQFF
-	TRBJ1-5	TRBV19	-	TGTGCCAGTAGAGCCCGGGACCGGGAGACCTGGGAACATTTT	CASRARDRETWEHF
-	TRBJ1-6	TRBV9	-	TGTGCCAGCAGCCCCAGCGGGGCTTCAGGTTCACCCCTCCACTTT	CASSPSGASGSPLHF
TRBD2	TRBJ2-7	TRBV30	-	TGTGCCTGGAGTGTGGGGGGACTAGCGAGCTACGAGCAGTACTTC	CAWSVGGLASYEQYF
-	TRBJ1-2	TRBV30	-	TGTGCCTGGAGTGTAGGGCAGGGCGATGGCTACACCTTC	CAWSVGQGDGYTF
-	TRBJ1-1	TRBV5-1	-	TGCGCCAGCAGCTTATGGACGGCTAACACTGAAGCTTTCTTT	CASSLWTANTEAFF
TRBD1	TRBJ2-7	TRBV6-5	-	TGTGCCAGCAGTCCACCGAGACAGGGCTCCTACGAGCAGTACTTC	CASSPPRQGSYEQYF
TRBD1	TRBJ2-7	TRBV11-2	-	TGTGCCAGCAGCACAAGGGACAGGGTGGGCTACGAGCAGTACTTC	CASSTRDRVGYEQYF
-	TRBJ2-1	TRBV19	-	TGTGCCAGTAGTATTACTGCCGGACTAAACAATGAGCAGTTCTTC	CASSITAGLNNEQFF
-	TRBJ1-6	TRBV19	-	TGTGCCAGTAGTAACAGCCTGGCAAATTCACCCCTCCACTTT	CASSNSLANSPLHF
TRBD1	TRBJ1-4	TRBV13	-	TGTGCCAGCAGCTTAGGACAGGGGGCAACTAATGAAAAACTGTTTTTT	CASSLGQGATNEKLFF
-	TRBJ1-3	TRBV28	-	TGTGCCAGCAGTTCAGGGTACACCATATATTTT	CASSSGYTIYF